The subject of this entry is one TCR beta chain. This entry is derived from a study of OX40 agonist ivuxolimab in advanced cancers. Study-wide context: Under the entry rules, prior anti-PD-1, anti-PD-L1 or anti-CTLA-4 therapy was allowed, and 40% had some.

Sequencing was performed with immunoSEQ multiplex PCR; in TCRdb, only in-frame clones are kept and a portion is missing. The data show about 50,000 clones, about 82% seen once. The clonotype comes from an adult with an advanced solid tumor such as melanoma, head and neck, liver or kidney cancer. Sequencing was performed on CD4+ or CD8+ T cells sorted from blood, taken in a trial of the OX40 agonist ivuxolimab.

Here the CDR3 reads CASSQAHGPNYGYTF. The CDR3 DNA reads TGCGCCAGCAGCCAAGCCCATGGACCGAACTATGGCTACACCTTC. The rearrangement links TRBV4-1 to TRBJ1-2, with D uncertain. There are 15 residues in the CDR3. Germline CDR1 MGHRA, CDR2 YSYEKL. The V end was cut by 1 base, the J end by 2 bases, with 11 bases between.